The 31 T cell receptor beta chains below all came from one sample that was sequenced in a study of identical twins (dated by TCRdb to the mid-2010s). Library method: 5' RACE. The instrument was an Illumina HiSeq 2000. In TCRdb, the public reads were trimmed at Q25 with fastp and aligned with MiXCR, with productive beta chains retained. Rows are combined by CDR3 protein, so each entry shows the most common genes and DNA. This sample holds some 1,700,000 distinct CDR3 sequences; under 35% were observed only once. Under 0.35% of the sample comes from the top ten. Material for sequencing was cord blood. These receptors originate from a newborn girl in good health.

The chain carries TRBV11-2 and TRBJ2-7; D might be TRBD2 (5 bases). V lost 4 bases and J 2 bases, leaving 12 bases between the germline ends. CDR1 and CDR2 (germline): SGHAT, FQNNGV. This CDR3 has 14 residues. The CDR3 loop is CASSSTVAPYEQYF. In DNA form, the CDR3 reads TGTGCCAGCAGCTCGACGGTAGCGCCCTACGAGCAGTACTTC.

This chain joins TRBV20-1 and TRBJ1-1; tentatively, D is TRBD1 (5 bases). This CDR3 is 14 amino acids long. Germline V lookup: CDR1 DFQATT, CDR2 SNEGSKA (reference sequence). V lost 3 bases, J lost 1 base, and 12 bases lay in between. The CDR3 coding sequence is TGCAGTGCTAGTTTGGGGGGTGGGAACACTGAAGCTTTCTTT. It encodes CSASLGGGNTEAFF.

Regarding this clonotype: An end of the junction does not agree with germline; a read error may underlie this. The rearrangement links TRBV2 to TRBJ2-3; TRBD2 aligns across 9 bases. Germline V CDR1 and CDR2: SNHLY, FYNNEI. The CDR3 is 18 amino acids. CDR3 loop: CAGSDSAGGVAETDTQYF. CDR3 DNA sequence: TGTGCCGGCAGTGATTCCGCGGGGGGGGTAGCGGAGACAGATACGCAGTATTTT.

A few counts support this clonotype. This chain uses TRBV28 with TRBJ1-2; TRBD1 agrees at 7 bases. Unmatched junction bases numbered 3, after V lost 2 bases and J lost 6 bases. Germline CDR1 MDHEN, CDR2 SYDVKM. This CDR3 has 13 residues. CDR3 protein: CASSLLTGDGYTF. CDR3 DNA: TGTGCCAGCAGTTTACTCACAGGGGATGGCTACACCTTC.

The chain combines TRBV5-6 with TRBJ1-1; no clear D. V dropped 4 bases and J dropped 7 bases, with 11 bases sitting between them. The CDR3 contains 12 residues. Germline V gives CDR1 SGHDT, CDR2 YYEEEE. The CDR3, as DNA: TGTGCCAGCAGCGCCGGGTACCTTGAAGCTTTCTTT. Translation gives CASSAGYLEAFF.

This clonotype was picked up a small number of times. The J gene is TRBJ1-1, the V gene TRBV12-3 or TRBV12-4, with no clear D. The V end was cut by 6 bases, the J end by 1 base, with 9 bases between. The CDR3 contains 13 residues. The CDR3 sequence: CASRNNQNTEAFF. DNA for the CDR3: TGTGCCAGCAGGAACAACCAGAACACTGAAGCTTTCTTT.

This chain joins TRBV12-3 or TRBV12-4 and TRBJ1-5, with D hard to call. This CDR3 is 14 amino acids long. Trimming pared 6 bases from V and 0 bases from J, leaving 9 bases between. In DNA form, the CDR3 reads TGTGCCAGCAGCCCCGTCCATAGCAATCAGCCCCAGCATTTT. This encodes CASSPVHSNQPQHF.

The sample holds one count of this clonotype. V gene TRBV19 combines with J gene TRBJ2-1; TRBD2 matches 13 bases. Germline V CDR1 and CDR2: LNHDA, SQIVND (reference sequence). CDR3 size: 17 residues. With 5 bases clipped from V and 8 bases from J, the junction kept 12 bases outside the gene matches. For the CDR3, the DNA is TGTGCCAGTAGTCGAACTAGCGGGAGGGCCTTCCTTTATGAGCAGTTCTTC. Its translation: CASSRTSGRAFLYEQFF.

The chain links TRBV10-3 to TRBJ1-4, with D perhaps TRBD1 (6 bases). Per germline, CDR1 ENHRY and CDR2 SYGVKD. The length of the CDR3 is 17 residues. V dropped 0 bases and J dropped 3 bases, with 14 bases sitting between them. The CDR3 coding sequence is TGTGCCATCAGTGAGTCCAAACAGGGCTTACCTAATGAAAAACTGTTTTTT. Residues: CAISESKQGLPNEKLFF.

This clonotype was seen a handful of times. The chain has TRBV2 and TRBJ2-5; D is possibly TRBD2 (7 bases). Trimming took off 5 bases at V and 1 base at J, with 11 bases between the two ends. Per the germline V gene, CDR1 is SNHLY and CDR2 is FYNNEI. This CDR3 contains 14 residues. The CDR3 DNA reads TGTGCCAGCAGTCCGGGGGGCTTCCAAGAGACCCAGTACTTC. As protein: CASSPGGFQETQYF.

The genes are TRBV27 and TRBJ1-5; weak D call: TRBD1 (5 bases). The V gene lost 7 bases and the J gene lost 0 bases, with 16 bases spanning the gap. The germline CDR1 and CDR2 sequences are MNHEY and SMNVEV (reference sequence). The CDR3 is made up of 16 amino acids. CDR3 nucleotides: TGTGCCAGCATCACTCGCAGGGCTTATAGCAATCAGCCCCAGCATTTT. It translates to CASITRRAYSNQPQHF.

This clonotype was seen more than once but under ten times. The CDR3 bases are TGCAGTGCTAGCCCGGGACACCAAAATCAGCCCCAGCATTTT. Its translation is CSASPGHQNQPQHF. The chain joins TRBV20-1 to TRBJ1-5; tentative D call: TRBD1 (6 bases). The CDR3 is 14 residues long. CDR1 is DFQATT, CDR2 SNEGSKA, per germline (reference sequence). Trimming removed 3 bases at V and 4 bases at J, with 13 bases between.

This chain joins TRBV25-1 and TRBJ1-6, with 8 bases lining up with TRBD1. CDR3 size: 19 residues. Unmatched junction bases numbered 10, after V lost 3 bases and J lost 0 bases. CDR1 MGHDK and CDR2 SYGVNS come from the germline V gene. CDR3 DNA sequence: TGTGCCAGCAGTGAGGTAGACAGGGGCCTTAGCTCCTATAATTCACCCCTCCACTTT. This encodes CASSEVDRGLSSYNSPLHF.

The chain recombines TRBV28 with TRBJ2-1; 9 bases fit TRBD1. Germline CDR1 MDHEN, CDR2 SYDVKM. J lost 3 bases, V lost 8 bases, and 8 bases had no gene match. The CDR3 runs 15 residues. CDR3 bases: TGTGCCAGCGGATCCTCGACAGGGGGCTACAATGAGCAGTTCTTC. Translating it yields CASGSSTGGYNEQFF.

The table lists this clonotype with a few counts. For the CDR3, the DNA is TGCAGTGCCACGAAGGGGGGCTCGGATAGCAATCAGCCCCAGCATTTT. The encoded protein is CSATKGGSDSNQPQHF. This chain connects TRBV20-1 to TRBJ1-5, with a weak D call TRBD1 (6 bases). Germline V gene data show CDR1 as DFQATT and CDR2 as SNEGSKA (reference sequence). Trimming pared 6 bases from V and 0 bases from J, leaving 18 bases between. This CDR3 is 16 amino acids long.

This clonotype was picked up a small number of times. The CDR3 DNA sequence: TGTGCCAGCAGTTACCATCGTCGATTGACGGGGGCCTACGAGCAGTACTTC. Amino acids: CASSYHRRLTGAYEQYF. J is TRBJ2-7 and V is TRBV6-5; D is possibly TRBD2 (6 bases). The CDR3 is 17 residues long. The germline V and J ends were trimmed by 2 bases and 2 bases, with 19 bases remaining between them. CDR1 and CDR2 (germline): MNHEY, SVGAGI.

This clonotype was recorded only once. This may be a read error, as it is one base from a much larger clone. The rearrangement links TRBV12-3 or TRBV12-4 to TRBJ2-4; no reliable D call. This CDR3 is built from 12 residues. The CDR3, as DNA: TGTGCCAGCAGTTCGAGGTACTACGAGCAGTCCTTC. This gives the protein CASSSRYYEQSF.

In this sample, this clonotype turned up a few times. The CDR3 loop reads CSANRGVGRTDTQYF. The CDR3 nucleotides are TGCAGTGCTAACAGGGGAGTTGGGCGCACAGATACGCAGTATTTT. The chain carries TRBV20-1 and TRBJ2-3; 7 bases match TRBD1. Per the germline V gene, CDR1 is DFQATT and CDR2 is SNEGSKA (reference sequence). This CDR3 has 15 residues. V gave up 4 bases and J gave up 1 base; unmatched junction bases: 8.

The chain is built from TRBV24-1 and TRBJ1-1; D call uncertain. CDR1 and CDR2 from the germline V gene are KGHDR and SFDVKD. This CDR3 has 12 residues. Trimming shortened V by 6 bases and J by 3 bases, and 7 bases separated the two germline ends. CDR3 protein: CATSSQDTEAFF. CDR3 coding DNA: TGTGCCACCAGTAGCCAGGACACTGAAGCTTTCTTT.

The CDR3 DNA reads TGTGCCAGCAGCGTAGTCGCTAGGCCCTACAATGAGCAGTTCTTC. This encodes CASSVVARPYNEQFF. This chain connects TRBV9 to TRBJ2-1; D unresolved. The ends were cut back, 0 bases at V and 2 bases at J, with 9 bases in the middle. There are 15 residues in the CDR3. CDR1 and CDR2 (germline): SGDLS, YYNGEE.

This clonotype was observed a few times. This chain uses TRBV6-6 with TRBJ2-5; the match to TRBD1 covers 8 bases. The CDR3 loop spans 14 amino acids. In germline, CDR1 is MNHNY, CDR2 SVGAGI (reference sequence). Trimming cost V 4 bases and J 5 bases; bases outside gene matches: 6. CDR3 sequence reads: CASSFRTGTETQYF. CDR3 sequence (DNA): TGTGCCAGCAGTTTTCGGACAGGGACGGAGACCCAGTACTTC.

This chain joins TRBV4-1 and TRBJ2-7, with 8 bases that match TRBD2. After removal of 2 bases from V and 4 bases from J, the junction contained 7 bases not matched to a gene. Germline V gene data show CDR1 as MGHRA and CDR2 as YSYEKL. This CDR3 has 15 amino acids. CDR3 in amino acids: CASSQSGRMGYEQYF. The CDR3 DNA is TGCGCCAGCAGCCAAAGCGGGAGAATGGGATACGAGCAGTACTTC.

A word on this clonotype: Sequence at one end of the junction differs from germline and may be a read error. The gene calls are TRBV29-1 and TRBJ2-5; 9 nucleotides align to TRBD2. Germline CDR1 is SQVTM and CDR2 is ANQGSEA. The CDR3 totals 13 residues. CDR3 coding DNA: TGCGGCGTTGGCGGGAGGGCCCACAATGAGCAGTACTTC. This sequence encodes CGVGGRAHNEQYF.

The chain employs TRBV20-1 and TRBJ1-6, with D unclear. The V gene's germline CDR1 is DFQATT and CDR2 SNEGSKA (reference sequence). V gave up 2 bases and J gave up 0 bases, with 14 bases separating them. The CDR3 length is 17 residues. The CDR3 sequence: CSARLPWEGSYNSPLHF. The CDR3 DNA is TGCAGTGCTAGACTACCCTGGGAGGGCTCCTATAATTCACCCCTCCACTTT.

The CDR3 DNA is TGTGCCACCAGCAGAGATAGTACAGCGAACACTGAAGCTTTCTTT. Protein product: CATSRDSTANTEAFF. The gene calls are TRBV15 and TRBJ1-1; D not certain. Looked up from germline, CDR1 is LNHNV and CDR2 is YYDKDF (reference sequence). This CDR3 comprises 15 residues. Trimming pared 0 bases from V and 1 base from J, leaving 9 bases between.

Details on this clonotype: This may be a read error, as it is one base from a much larger clone. This chain links TRBV5-1 with TRBJ1-2, with D hard to call. There are 12 residues in the CDR3. Trimming left V 7 bases short and J 3 bases short, with 10 bases between. CDR1 and CDR2 (germline): SGHRS, YFSETQ. CDR3 DNA sequence: TGCGCCAGCGGCGTCACGGACTATGGCTACACCTTC. Its protein is CASGVTDYGYTF.

This clonotype was recorded a few times. The chain uses TRBV20-1 and TRBJ1-2; tentative D call: TRBD1 (6 bases). The CDR3 contains 12 residues. The V end was cut by 6 bases, the J end by 4 bases, with 12 bases between. Germline CDR1 reads DFQATT; CDR2 reads SNEGSKA (reference sequence). The CDR3 DNA sequence: TGCAGTGCCTGGACAGCCCTCTATGGCTACACCTTC. Protein sequence: CSAWTALYGYTF.

This clonotype was seen a few times. The genes are TRBV20-1 and TRBJ1-5; TRBD1 agrees at 9 bases. The germline V gene encodes CDR1 DFQATT and CDR2 SNEGSKA (reference sequence). The CDR3 length is 14 residues. Trimming removed 4 bases from V and 6 bases from J; junction bases left unmatched: 7. DNA of the CDR3: TGCAGTGCTAACACAGGGGGCGCGGGTCAGCCCCAGCATTTT. This codes for CSANTGGAGQPQHF.

This clonotype has only a few counts. This sequence joins TRBV7-8 and TRBJ1-2, with 7 bases that match TRBD1. With V trimmed by 2 bases and J by 1 base, 4 bases remained unmatched. Germline loops: CDR1 SGHVS, CDR2 FQNEAQ. This CDR3 has 15 residues. The CDR3: CASSLRDSFNYGYTF. The CDR3 DNA is TGTGCCAGCAGCTTAAGGGACAGCTTTAACTATGGCTACACCTTC.

The rearrangement joins TRBV7-2 to TRBJ2-2; D is ambiguous. In germline, CDR1 is SGHTA, CDR2 FQGNSA. This CDR3 region has 13 residues. V lost 5 bases, J lost 5 bases, and 9 bases lay in between. The CDR3 bases are TGTGCCAGCAGCGTCACAAGAACCGGGGAGCTGTTTTTT. It codes for CASSVTRTGELFF. Filled out from reference TRBV7-2 and TRBJ2-2, the complete variable domain reads GAGVSQSPSNKVTEKGKDVELRCDPISGHTALYWYRQSLGQGLEFLIYFQGNSAPDKSGLPSDRFSAERTGGSVSTLTIQRTQQEDSAVYLCASSVTRTGELFFGEGSRLTVL.

The V gene is TRBV20-1, the J gene TRBJ2-1, with D unclear. The germline V and J ends were trimmed by 5 bases and 8 bases, with 10 bases remaining between them. From germline, CDR1 is DFQATT and CDR2 SNEGSKA (reference sequence). The CDR3 has 11 amino acids. Here the CDR3 reads CSAPEPDEQFF. The CDR3 DNA reads TGCAGTGCTCCTGAACCGGATGAGCAGTTCTTC.